The 32 T cell receptor beta chains presented below share a single source sample, sequenced in a study of blood T cell repertoires in COVID-19 (dated by TCRdb to the early 2020s). To prepare the library, the immunoSEQ multiplex PCR assay was applied. The immuneACCESS repertoire file appears here via TCRdb, limited to in-frame rearrangements. These files lack a portion of the clones; in checked studies, under half of the deficit traces to unresolved V genes, and the cause of the others is not known. In all, the sample holds about 150,000 clones, and 85% to 90% of those were seen once. The top ten constitute roughly 15% of the sample. The specimen was peripheral blood. Receptor source: a woman aged 40 to 50 with acute or convalescent COVID-19.

The chain has TRBV4-1 and TRBJ2-5, with TRBD2 matching 9 bases. This CDR3 has 17 amino acids. CDR1 is MGHRA and CDR2 is YSYEKL in the germline V gene. V was clipped by 4 bases and J by 0 bases; unmatched bases: 9. This CDR3 is CASSPYSSGKDQETQYF. CDR3 bases: TGCGCCAGCAGCCCATACTCTAGCGGGAAAGACCAAGAGACCCAGTACTTC.

The chain carries TRBV15 and TRBJ2-1, with 8 bases fitting TRBD2. Germline-derived CDR1 and CDR2 are LNHNV and YYDKDF (reference sequence). There are 14 residues in the CDR3. V lost 7 bases and J lost 7; bases outside the gene matches: 9. This chain's CDR3 is CATTGPGTRNEQFF. CDR3 nucleotide sequence: TGTGCCACCACCGGTCCGGGGACTAGGAATGAGCAGTTCTTC.

The chain links TRBV28 to TRBJ1-1; TRBD1 agrees at 7 bases. Germline V gives CDR1 MDHEN, CDR2 SYDVKM. With 0 bases clipped from V and 5 bases from J, the junction kept 0 bases outside the gene matches. The CDR3 covers 13 residues. The CDR3 loop is CASSLWGQTEAFF. The DNA of the CDR3 is TGTGCCAGCAGTTTATGGGGACAGACTGAAGCTTTCTTT.

The chain uses TRBV6-5 and TRBJ2-7, with 9 bases aligning to TRBD1. Trimming removed 4 bases from V and 3 bases from J; junction bases left unmatched: 4. The germline gives CDR1 MNHEY, CDR2 SVGAGI. The CDR3 consists of 14 residues. CDR3 sequence (DNA): TGTGCCAGCAGTTGGGGACAGGGAGACTACGAGCAGTACTTC. Translated, it gives CASSWGQGDYEQYF.

The V gene is TRBV3-1 (or the pseudogene TRBV3-2), the J gene TRBJ1-1; D is undetermined. CDR1 and CDR2 (germline): LGHDT, YNNKEL (reference sequence). Trimming left V 3 bases short and J 5 bases short, with 16 bases between. CDR3 size: 15 residues. CDR3 coding DNA: TGTGCCAGCAGCCACCCCGGATCCTTGAGGACTGAAGCTTTCTTT. Translation: CASSHPGSLRTEAFF.

This rearrangement joins TRBV9 to TRBJ2-1, with no clear D. The CDR3 covers 14 residues. Germline V CDR1 and CDR2: SGDLS, YYNGEE. Trimming took off 3 bases at V and 0 bases at J, with 7 bases between the two ends. The CDR3 sequence is CASSARNSYNEQFF. The CDR3, as DNA: TGTGCCAGCAGCGCGAGGAACTCCTACAATGAGCAGTTCTTC.

The V and J genes are TRBV28 and TRBJ2-3; tentative D call: TRBD1 (6 bases). V was clipped by 8 bases and J by 2 bases, with 14 bases between them. The CDR3 is made up of 14 amino acids. CDR1 is MDHEN and CDR2 is SYDVKM in the germline V gene. In DNA form, the CDR3 reads TGTGCCAGCGGGGGCCGCGATTACACAGATACGCAGTATTTT. Translation: CASGGRDYTDTQYF.

The chain carries TRBV4-1 and TRBJ2-5, with D possibly being TRBD2 (6 bases). Germline V gives CDR1 MGHRA, CDR2 YSYEKL. Trimming removed 4 bases from V and 2 bases from J, with 14 bases in between. The CDR3 length is 15 residues. Written as DNA, the CDR3 is TGCGCCAGCAGCCCCTCCGGGACTCCGCAAGAGACCCAGTACTTC. It translates to CASSPSGTPQETQYF.

The chain recombines TRBV18 with TRBJ1-5, with TRBD1 matching 7 bases. The V gene's germline CDR1 is KGHSH and CDR2 LQKENI. J gave up 7 bases and V 3 bases, and 3 bases lay outside the gene matches. CDR3 length: 13 residues. The CDR3 coding sequence is TGTGCCAGCTCACCGGAACAGGGGCAGCCCCAGCATTTT. It encodes CASSPEQGQPQHF.

The V and J genes are TRBV7-9 and TRBJ1-2, with D possibly TRBD1 on 6 matching bases. CDR1 SEHNR and CDR2 FQNEAQ come from the germline V gene (reference sequence). CDR3 size: 13 residues. Trimming took off 2 bases at V and 2 bases at J, with 6 bases between the two ends. In DNA form, the CDR3 reads TGTGCCAGCAGCTTACAGGGGAACTATGGCTACACCTTC. It specifies CASSLQGNYGYTF.

The chain uses TRBV2 and TRBJ1-1; 7 bases are a match to TRBD1. CDR3 length equals 13 residues. Germline V CDR1 and CDR2: SNHLY, FYNNEI. Trimming at V came to 6 bases and at J to 0 bases, leaving 1 base not matched to a gene. In DNA form, the CDR3 reads TGTGCCAGCAGCCAGGGGGTGAACACTGAAGCTTTCTTT. Its translation is CASSQGVNTEAFF.

V and J are TRBV11-3 and TRBJ2-5; possibly TRBD2 for D (6 bases). The CDR3 totals 14 residues. The V gene lost 7 bases and the J gene lost 5 bases, with 17 bases spanning the gap. Germline V gene sequence: CDR1 SGHNT, CDR2 YENEEA. CDR3 amino acids: CASNGGPGKETQYF. In nucleotides, the CDR3 is TGTGCCAGCAACGGAGGGCCGGGAAAGGAGACCCAGTACTTC.

The chain is built from TRBV19 and TRBJ2-3; TRBD2 is a possible D gene (6 bases). Per the germline V gene, CDR1 is LNHDA and CDR2 is SQIVND (reference sequence). The CDR3 covers 17 residues. V shed 3 bases and J shed 1 base, with 17 bases lying between them. DNA for the CDR3: TGTGCCAGTAGTATGAAAGCGAGGGGAGGTGGCACAGATACGCAGTATTTT. Translation: CASSMKARGGGTDTQYF.

CDR3 sequence reads: CASSEAGPVGEQYF. CDR3 bases: TGCGCCAGCAGTGAGGCGGGTCCAGTTGGCGAGCAGTACTTC. The chain uses TRBV10-1 and TRBJ2-7; the D gene is possibly TRBD2 (5 bases). Germline CDR1 reads WNHNN; CDR2 reads SYGVQD (reference sequence). V lost 2 bases and J 6 bases, leaving 14 bases between the germline ends. There are 14 residues in the CDR3.

This chain connects TRBV5-6 to TRBJ1-5; tentative D call: TRBD1 (6 bases). Trimming removed 4 bases from V and 3 bases from J, with 17 bases in between. The length of the CDR3 is 16 residues. The germline gives CDR1 SGHDT, CDR2 YYEEEE. The CDR3 coding sequence is TGTGCCAGCAGCCTCAACGGGGGGGCGTTCAATCAGCCCCAGCATTTT. Its protein product is CASSLNGGAFNQPQHF.

The rearrangement uses TRBV5-5 and TRBJ2-2, with unresolved D. V lost 5 bases and J 8 bases, leaving 13 bases between the germline ends. Germline V gene lookup returns CDR1 SGHKS and CDR2 YYEKEE (reference sequence). There are 13 residues in the CDR3. The CDR3 loop reads CASRPQVWGELFF. The CDR3 bases are TGTGCCAGCAGACCCCAGGTTTGGGGGGAGCTGTTTTTT.

V and J are TRBV6-2 or TRBV6-3 and TRBJ2-2, with 10 bases that match TRBD2. Germline values: CDR1 MNHEY, CDR2 SVGEGT. This CDR3 is built from 19 residues. V lost 6 bases to trimming and J lost 4 bases; unmatched junction nucleotides: 17. The CDR3: CASSPDSSGRALITGELFF. The CDR3 region has the DNA TGTGCCAGCAGCCCTGACTCGAGCGGGAGGGCCCTGATCACCGGGGAGCTGTTTTTT.

The chain links TRBV18 to TRBJ1-6; D perhaps matches TRBD1 (6 bases). Trimming pared 3 bases from V and 8 bases from J, leaving 11 bases between. Germline V gives CDR1 KGHSH, CDR2 LQKENI. The CDR3 is made up of 14 amino acids. CDR3 loop: CASSPHRVDSPLHF. CDR3 DNA sequence: TGTGCCAGCTCACCTCACAGGGTTGATTCACCCCTCCACTTT.

V usage is TRBV7-9 and J usage is TRBJ2-7; weak D call: TRBD2 (5 bases). Germline CDR1 is SEHNR and CDR2 is FQNEAQ (reference sequence). The V and J ends lost 4 bases and 2 bases respectively, with 15 bases between them. This CDR3 has 15 residues. CDR3 nucleotides: TGTGCCAGCAGCTCCCAAGCGGACCTCCCCTACGAGCAGTACTTC. It is translated as CASSSQADLPYEQYF.

CDR3 bases: TGTGCCAGCAGCTTAGACCCGCCCAGGGGGAACTATGGCTACACCTTC. Protein sequence: CASSLDPPRGNYGYTF. The chain combines TRBV7-9 with TRBJ1-2; 7 nucleotides match TRBD1. The CDR3 has 16 amino acids. With V trimmed by 1 base and J by 2 bases, 7 bases remained unmatched. The germline CDR1 and CDR2 sequences are SEHNR and FQNEAQ (reference sequence).

V and J are TRBV28 and TRBJ1-4; TRBD1 aligns across 11 bases. The CDR3 totals 15 residues. Germline CDR1 MDHEN, CDR2 SYDVKM. The ends lost 5 bases at V and 7 bases at J; junction bases unmatched: 6. This CDR3 reads CASSTAGTGGEKLFF. The CDR3 DNA sequence: TGTGCCAGCAGTACAGCCGGGACAGGGGGTGAAAAACTGTTTTTT.

The gene calls are TRBV29-1 and TRBJ2-1; the match to TRBD2 covers 9 bases. This CDR3 is 17 amino acids long. J gave up 4 bases and V 2 bases, and 12 bases lay outside the gene matches. Germline loops: CDR1 SQVTM, CDR2 ANQGSEA. The CDR3 bases are TGCAGCGTTGAAACACAGCGGGGGGCCCCCTTTTACAATGAGCAGTTCTTC. It codes for CSVETQRGAPFYNEQFF.

With regard to this clone: Sequence at one end of the junction differs from germline and may be a read error. The rearrangement uses TRBV24-1 and TRBJ2-5, with 8 positions matching TRBD2. The CDR3 loop spans 15 amino acids. Germline CDR1 and CDR2: KGHDR and SFDVKD. The CDR3 region is CATSGGEIGGQAQDF. CDR3 sequence (DNA): TGTGCCACCAGCGGGGGGGAAATTGGCGGCCAAGCACAAGACTTC.

The chain recombines TRBV30 with TRBJ2-2; 7 bases agree with TRBD1. V dropped 0 bases and J dropped 5; count of bases not matched to a gene: 3. The CDR3 loop spans 14 amino acids. The germline V gene encodes CDR1 GTSNPN and CDR2 SVGIG (reference sequence). The CDR3 DNA sequence: TGTGCCTGGAGTGTACAGGGGCGGACCGGGGAGCTGTTTTTT. This codes for CAWSVQGRTGELFF.

V is TRBV2 and J is TRBJ2-3; TRBD2 matches at 8 bases. V lost 4 bases to trimming and J lost 3 bases; unmatched junction nucleotides: 9. Per the germline V gene, CDR1 is SNHLY and CDR2 is FYNNEI. The CDR3 is 16 amino acids. The CDR3 loop is CASSAGAGAGTDTQYF. The CDR3 bases are TGTGCCAGCAGTGCGGGAGCGGGAGCAGGGACAGATACGCAGTATTTT.

The chain is built from TRBV23-1 and TRBJ2-3; D call uncertain. TRBV23-1 is classed as an ORF, of uncertain function. The ends were cut back, 0 bases at V and 10 bases at J, with 11 bases in the middle. This CDR3 region has 13 residues. The CDR3 sequence: CASSQSRSNAQYF. CDR3 DNA sequence: TGCGCCAGCAGTCAATCGCGGAGCAATGCGCAGTATTTT.

V gene TRBV19 combines with J gene TRBJ1-4, with TRBD1 matching 9 bases. There are 17 residues in the CDR3. The germline gives CDR1 LNHDA, CDR2 SQIVND (reference sequence). V lost 6 bases to trimming and J lost 8 bases; unmatched junction nucleotides: 16. The DNA of the CDR3 is TGTGCCAGTAGATCGGTCGGGACAGGGTACTTGAGCGAAAAACTGTTTTTT. Amino acids: CASRSVGTGYLSEKLFF.

A few counts support this clone. V gene TRBV6-5 combines with J gene TRBJ1-1; a weak D match, TRBD1 (6 bases). Trimming removed 3 bases from V and 2 bases from J, with 16 bases in between. CDR1 is MNHEY, CDR2 SVGAGI, per germline. The CDR3 contains 16 residues. In DNA, the CDR3 is TGTGCCAGCAGTTATTCGGCAGGGGCTGGAAACACTGAAGCTTTCTTT. Its translation is CASSYSAGAGNTEAFF.

The V and J genes are TRBV5-8 and TRBJ2-7; D may be TRBD2 (5 bases). The germline V gene has CDR1 SGHTS and CDR2 YDEGEE. This CDR3 has 14 amino acids. The ends were cut back, 5 bases at V and 0 bases at J, with 12 bases in the middle. CDR3: CASSYGVSSYEQYF. The CDR3 nucleotides are TGTGCCAGCAGTTACGGGGTGAGCTCCTACGAGCAGTACTTC.

This rearrangement joins TRBV19 to TRBJ1-2; the D is unclear. CDR1 and CDR2 from the germline V gene are LNHDA and SQIVND (reference sequence). The CDR3 has 18 residues. V lost 1 base to trimming and J lost 2 bases, with 20 bases between them. The CDR3 nucleotides are TGTGCCAGTAGTATAGGGCCCCCGTTGCTAGGATTAAACTATGGCTACACCTTC. This sequence encodes CASSIGPPLLGLNYGYTF.

The CDR3 loop is CASSLTPTGADTGELFF. CDR3 bases: TGTGCCAGCAGCTTAACGCCGACAGGGGCCGACACCGGGGAGCTGTTTTTT. This chain uses TRBV7-3 with TRBJ2-2, with 8 bases aligning to TRBD1. Germline V gene lookup returns CDR1 SGHTA and CDR2 FQGTGA. V was pared by 0 bases and J by 3 bases, with 6 bases of the junction left unmatched. The CDR3 has 17 amino acids. Full variable domain (outside the CDR3, taken from reference TRBV7-3 and TRBJ2-2): GAGVSQTPSNKVTEKGKYVELRCDPISGHTALYWYRQSLGQGPEFLIYFQGTGAADDSGLPNDRFFAVRPEGSVSTLKIQRTERGDSAVYLCASSLTPTGADTGELFFGEGSRLTVL.

The chain employs TRBV28 and TRBJ1-1, with D uncertain. The V and J ends lost 7 bases and 2 bases respectively, with 20 bases between them. Germline CDR1 and CDR2: MDHEN and SYDVKM. The CDR3 runs to 16 residues. CDR3 sequence: CASIVTRGFGNTEAFF. The CDR3 DNA is TGTGCCAGCATTGTCACCCGGGGTTTCGGAAACACTGAAGCTTTCTTT.